Sequencing of this T cell receptor beta chain was carried out in a study of cytomegalovirus exposure and HLA in healthy donors. Study at large: An early release of data contained approximately 85 million unique TCRs, which came from HLA-typed donors. The study's findings and limits: TCR beta V- and J-gene trimming was later associated with a missense DCLRE1C variant.

The PCR used 60 Vbeta and 13 Jbeta primers. Per the original data handling: Among the unique TCR beta chains that a later analysis counted, about 81 million in all, approximately 12 million were shared. Data came from immunoSEQ multiplex PCR; TCRdb stores just in-frame clones and leaves some out. V, J and clone size are those of that table, while D and trimming were read from the DNA. This table holds around 210,000 clones, roughly 78% found once. The V end lost 5 bases, the J end lost 0 bases, and 13 bases lay between the germline ends. CDR3 length: 15 residues. CDR1 is MNHEY, CDR2 SVGAGI, per germline. About this clone itself: Its antigen is unidentified.

The genes are TRBV6-5 and TRBJ1-2; D ambiguous. The sample consisted of PBMCs. The sequence was collected from a boy younger than 18 in good health and CMV-seronegative. The CDR3 reads CASSQYAGTNYGYTF. In DNA, the CDR3 is TGTGCCAGCAGTCAGTATGCCGGGACTAACTATGGCTACACCTTC.